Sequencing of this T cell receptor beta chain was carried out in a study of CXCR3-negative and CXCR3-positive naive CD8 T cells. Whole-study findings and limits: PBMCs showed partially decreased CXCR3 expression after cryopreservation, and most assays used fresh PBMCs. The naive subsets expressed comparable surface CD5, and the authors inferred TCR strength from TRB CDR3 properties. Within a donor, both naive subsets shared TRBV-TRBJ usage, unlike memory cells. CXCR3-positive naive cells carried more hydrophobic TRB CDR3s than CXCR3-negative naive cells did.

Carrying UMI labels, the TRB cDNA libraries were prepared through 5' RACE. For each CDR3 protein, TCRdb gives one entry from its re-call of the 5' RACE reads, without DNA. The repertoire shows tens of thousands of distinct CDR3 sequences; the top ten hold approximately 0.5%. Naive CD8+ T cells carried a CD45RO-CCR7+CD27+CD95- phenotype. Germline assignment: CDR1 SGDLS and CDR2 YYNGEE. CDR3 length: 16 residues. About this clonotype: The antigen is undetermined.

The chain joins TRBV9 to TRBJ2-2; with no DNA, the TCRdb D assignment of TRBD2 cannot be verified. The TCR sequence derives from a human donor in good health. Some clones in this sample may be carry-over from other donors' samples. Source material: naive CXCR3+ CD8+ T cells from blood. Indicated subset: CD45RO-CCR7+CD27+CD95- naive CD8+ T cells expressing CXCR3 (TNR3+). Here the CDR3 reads CASSVSSGGAWGELFF.